The entry below gives a single T cell receptor beta chain sequence along with its context. Its cognate antigen has yet to be identified. Per-base qualities were not stored, and no clone one base away is much larger. The data are from a study of control samples from healthy donors and cancer patients (dated by TCRdb to about 2020). From the germline V gene (reference sequence), CDR1 is DFQATT and CDR2 is SNEGSKA. V is shortened by 3 bases, J by 3 bases, and the region joining them spans 6 bases. The CDR3 covers 12 residues, taking in both the cysteine and the phenylalanine. Solely the CDR3 DNA is kept, with 36 bases framed from the first base. Receptor amplification or capture employed the immunoSEQ multiplex PCR assay. This is the immuneACCESS table as TCRdb keeps it, with only in-frame sequences that have V and J called. A part of the clones is gone; compared with another copy, unresolved V genes explain less than half, and the rest is unexplained. Within this sample are around 90,000 clones, with 85% of them counted one time only. The biggest ten clones account for over 2% of the sample.

This TCR came from a woman between 40 and 50 years old in good health. The sample consisted of blood. In this chain, TRBV20-1 is recombined with TRBJ2-1; no D gene call is confident. CDR3 sequence: CSASDRYNEQFF. The DNA sequence is as follows: TGCAGTGCTAGTGACCGCTACAATGAGCAGTTCTTC.